The text below deals with one T cell receptor (beta chain). The entry originates in a study of blood T cell repertoires in COVID-19. The CDR3 is made up of 17 amino acids. CDR1 and CDR2 from the germline V gene are LNHNV and YYDKDF (reference sequence). V shed 5 bases, J shed 3 bases, and the junction held 9 bases outside the gene matches. The data were produced by immunoSEQ multiplex PCR, yet TCRdb's version contains in-frame clones alone and is incomplete. The data contain fewer than 300,000 clones, about 85% of them singletons. Sequencing input: peripheral blood. The chain couples TRBV15 to TRBJ1-6; 8 nucleotides align to TRBD1. The TCR comes from a human donor with COVID-19, enrolled during active disease. The donor label of this sample is uncertain. CDR3 nucleotide sequence: TGTGCCACCAGCCCCAATCGAGGACAGGGCTATAATTCACCCCTCCACTTT. It codes for CATSPNRGQGYNSPLHF.